What follows are 23 T cell receptor beta chains derived from one specimen sequenced in a study of OX40 agonist ivuxolimab in advanced cancers. Profiled with immunoSEQ multiplex PCR; TCRdb holds only in-frame clones, not every one. Of 130,000 or so clones detected, around 93% appear once; the ten largest clones hold 0.15% to 0.16%. Sequenced material: CD4+ or CD8+ T cells sorted from blood, taken in a trial of the OX40 agonist ivuxolimab. The receptors were gathered from an adult with an advanced solid tumor such as melanoma, head and neck, liver or kidney cancer.

The rearrangement links TRBV28 to TRBJ2-7, with 11 bases fitting TRBD1. Per germline, CDR1 MDHEN and CDR2 SYDVKM. CDR3 size: 15 residues. V lost 3 bases to trimming and J lost 2 bases; unmatched junction nucleotides: 3. The CDR3 here is CASSFPGQGAYEQYF. The CDR3 coding sequence is TGTGCCAGCAGTTTCCCGGGACAGGGGGCCTACGAGCAGTACTTC.

This sequence joins TRBV7-3 and TRBJ1-1; maybe TRBD1 (6 bases). The germline V and J ends were trimmed by 2 bases and 11 bases, with 15 bases remaining between them. Germline V gene lookup returns CDR1 SGHTA and CDR2 FQGTGA. CDR3 length equals 13 residues. CDR3 bases: TGTGCCAGCAGCTTACGTGAGCGGACAGAGGCTTTCTTT. Its protein product is CASSLRERTEAFF.

This sequence joins TRBV7-2 and TRBJ2-1; no firm D call. The V end lost 3 bases, the J end lost 6 bases, and 9 bases lay between the germline ends. This CDR3 has 13 amino acids. The V gene's germline CDR1 is SGHTA and CDR2 FQGNSA. CDR3 protein: CASSLKRSNEQFF. Written as DNA, the CDR3 is TGTGCCAGCAGCTTGAAGAGGAGCAATGAGCAGTTCTTC.

The CDR3 nucleotides are TGTGCCAGCTCGGCTTGGGAGATCTCCTACGAGCAGTACTTC. Translating it yields CASSAWEISYEQYF. The genes are TRBV18 and TRBJ2-7, with a tentative D call TRBD2 (5 bases). V was clipped by 6 bases and J by 0 bases, with 12 bases between them. The CDR3 spans 14 residues. The germline V gene has CDR1 KGHSH and CDR2 LQKENI.

This chain joins TRBV6-6 and TRBJ2-3; 8 nucleotides line up with TRBD1. CDR3 length equals 15 residues. The germline V gene encodes CDR1 MNHNY and CDR2 SVGAGI (reference sequence). The V and J ends lost 6 bases and 2 bases, in that order; junction bases with no gene match: 7. The CDR3 sequence is CASSQTGANTDTQYF. CDR3 nucleotides: TGTGCCAGCAGCCAGACAGGGGCGAACACAGATACGCAGTATTTT.

The CDR3 reads CASSKRNRSEKLFF. The DNA for the CDR3 is TGTGCCAGCAGCAAAAGGAACAGATCTGAAAAACTGTTTTTT. This sequence joins TRBV21-1 and TRBJ1-4; TRBD1, the D gene given by the table, was not confirmed from the DNA. TRBV21-1 is flagged as a pseudogene. CDR3 length: 14 residues.

The chain carries TRBV28 and TRBJ2-5, with TRBD2 matching 7 bases. There are 13 residues in the CDR3. Unmatched junction bases numbered 4, after V lost 7 bases and J lost 2 bases. CDR1 is MDHEN, CDR2 SYDVKM, per germline. The DNA of the CDR3 is TGTGCCAGCAAACCAGCGGGGCAAGAGACCCAGTACTTC. Translated, it gives CASKPAGQETQYF.

This chain joins TRBV6-6 and TRBJ2-2; no clear D. V was shortened by 10 bases and J by 0 bases, with 15 bases between the two germline ends. This CDR3 has 15 residues. CDR1 and CDR2 (germline): MNHNY, SVGAGI (reference sequence). The CDR3: CATNWAQTNTGELFF. In nucleotides, the CDR3 is TGTGCCACCAACTGGGCCCAAACGAACACCGGGGAGCTGTTTTTT.

The chain carries TRBV28 and TRBJ1-2; TRBD1 matches 7 bases. The CDR3 consists of 14 residues. In germline, CDR1 is MDHEN, CDR2 SYDVKM. The trim removed 3 bases at V and 5 bases at J, leaving 6 bases unmatched. This chain's CDR3 is CASSFSDRVYGYTF. The CDR3 coding sequence is TGTGCCAGCAGTTTCTCTGACAGGGTATATGGCTACACCTTC.

V and J are TRBV19 and TRBJ1-2; 8 bases map to TRBD1. This CDR3 comprises 11 residues. The germline gives CDR1 LNHDA, CDR2 SQIVND (reference sequence). J lost 7 bases, V lost 9 bases, and 4 bases had no gene match. CDR3 protein: CASRGRGGYTF. CDR3 bases: TGTGCCAGCAGGGGGCGCGGTGGCTACACCTTC.

This clone was recorded a few times. V usage is TRBV20-1 and J usage is TRBJ1-5; D gene uncertain. The CDR3 is 11 residues long. Per germline, CDR1 DFQATT and CDR2 SNEGSKA (reference sequence). CDR3 nucleotide sequence: TGCAGCGCCTTAGATAATCAGCCCCAGCATTTT. Translated: CSALDNQPQHF.

V and J are TRBV11-2 and TRBJ1-4; no firm D call. From germline, CDR1 is SGHAT and CDR2 FQNNGV. Trimming removed 11 bases from V and 3 bases from J, with 10 bases in between. There are 12 residues in the CDR3. Here the CDR3 reads CAGADPNEKLFF. The DNA for the CDR3 is TGTGCCGGAGCGGACCCTAATGAAAAACTGTTTTTT.

V is TRBV6-1 and J is TRBJ2-3, with 7 bases fitting TRBD2. Germline CDR1 is MNHNS and CDR2 is SASEGT. The CDR3 loop spans 15 amino acids. The J segment lost 4 bases and the V segment lost 7 bases, leaving 11 bases of the junction unmatched. The CDR3 DNA is TGTGCCAGCATGGGGGGGGAGGCGGGCCCAGATACGCAGTATTTT. It yields the protein CASMGGEAGPDTQYF.

The chain uses TRBV19 and TRBJ1-1; 8 bases are shared with TRBD1. This CDR3 is 13 amino acids long. V lost 6 bases and J lost 5; bases outside the gene matches: 5. Germline loops: CDR1 LNHDA, CDR2 SQIVND (reference sequence). In nucleotides, the CDR3 is TGTGCCAGTAGCGGACAGGGCAGAACTGAAGCTTTCTTT. Translated, it gives CASSGQGRTEAFF.

The V and J genes are TRBV18 and TRBJ2-1, with a tentative D call TRBD2 (5 bases). Germline CDR1 is KGHSH and CDR2 is LQKENI. Trimming removed 0 bases at V and 9 bases at J, with 9 bases between. The CDR3 spans 13 residues. The CDR3 region has the DNA TGTGCCAGCTCACCACCGTCACGGGGTGAGCAGTTCTTC. Residues: CASSPPSRGEQFF.

The chain carries TRBV11-2 and TRBJ2-7; the D is unclear. The CDR3 is 16 residues long. The V gene lost 2 bases and the J gene lost 2 bases, with 16 bases spanning the gap. The germline CDR1 and CDR2 sequences are SGHAT and FQNNGV. The CDR3 nucleotides are TGTGCCAGCAGCTTATGGGCCGGTGGGCGGACCTACGAGCAGTACTTC. This codes for CASSLWAGGRTYEQYF.

The chain has TRBV19 and TRBJ1-5; D not resolved. The germline CDR1 and CDR2 sequences are LNHDA and SQIVND (reference sequence). The CDR3 covers 14 residues. Between the trimmed V and J ends, which lost 6 bases and 4 bases, there was a span of 13 bases. CDR3 DNA sequence: TGTGCCAGTAGCCAGACGGGTGTTAATCAGCCCCAGCATTTT. It specifies CASSQTGVNQPQHF.

V usage is TRBV19 and J usage is TRBJ1-5; 8 bases align to TRBD1. This CDR3 region has 15 residues. The V segment lost 7 bases and the J segment 2 bases; nucleotides outside the gene matches: 7. CDR1 is LNHDA, CDR2 SQIVND, per germline (reference sequence). The chain's CDR3 is CASTSTGQGNQPQHF. The CDR3 coding sequence is TGTGCCAGTACCTCGACGGGACAGGGCAATCAGCCCCAGCATTTT.

The chain uses TRBV6-6 and TRBJ2-3; D remains ambiguous. CDR3 length: 13 amino acids. Looked up from germline, CDR1 is MNHNY and CDR2 is SVGAGI (reference sequence). V was shortened by 0 bases and J by 6 bases, with 7 bases between the two germline ends. CDR3 in amino acids: CASSYSPVDTQYF. In DNA, the CDR3 is TGTGCCAGCAGTTACTCCCCGGTCGATACGCAGTATTTT.

The count of this clone is one. V and J are TRBV25-1 and TRBJ2-4, with D perhaps given as TRBD1 or TRBD2 (6 bases each). CDR3 length: 16 amino acids. Trimming removed 3 bases from V and 2 bases from J, with 14 bases in between. Germline CDR1 reads MGHDK; CDR2 reads SYGVNS. CDR3 bases: TGTGCCAGCAGTGATCCAGGGGCGGGGTCCAAAAACATTCAGTACTTC. This sequence encodes CASSDPGAGSKNIQYF.

The V and J genes are TRBV5-1 and TRBJ1-4, with 9 positions matching TRBD1. The CDR3 covers 18 residues. V lost 3 bases and J lost 6; bases outside the gene matches: 15. CDR1 is SGHRS, CDR2 YFSETQ, per germline. The CDR3: CASSSTPGQGFGYEKLFF. The CDR3 DNA reads TGCGCCAGCAGCTCCACCCCGGGACAGGGATTTGGGTATGAAAAACTGTTTTTT.

This chain links TRBV7-2 with TRBJ1-4; D unresolved. V lost 2 bases, J lost 0 bases, and 10 bases lay in between. Germline CDR1 and CDR2: SGHTA and FQGNSA. The CDR3 has 16 residues. The CDR3 coding sequence is TGTGCCAGCAGCTTAAGCGTCACTGCAACTAATGAAAAACTGTTTTTT. Translation gives CASSLSVTATNEKLFF. The full variable domain, with the rest looked up from reference TRBV7-2 and TRBJ1-4, is GAGVSQSPSNKVTEKGKDVELRCDPISGHTALYWYRQSLGQGLEFLIYFQGNSAPDKSGLPSDRFSAERTGGSVSTLTIQRTQQEDSAVYLCASSLSVTATNEKLFFGSGTQLSVL.

This chain connects TRBV11-2 to TRBJ2-5; D is perhaps TRBD1 or TRBD2 (6 bases each). The CDR3 is made up of 14 amino acids. V dropped 5 bases and J dropped 2 bases, with 12 bases sitting between them. Germline V lookup: CDR1 SGHAT, CDR2 FQNNGV. CDR3 DNA sequence: TGTGCCAGCAGCGCACGGGGGCTGCAAGAGACCCAGTACTTC. Amino acid sequence: CASSARGLQETQYF.